Shown below are 5 T cell receptor beta chains from a single sample sequenced in a study of OX40 agonist ivuxolimab in advanced cancers. Using immunoSEQ multiplex PCR, the repertoire was profiled, and TCRdb retains in-frame clones only, with some absent. The sample lists about 560 clones; roughly 70% were seen once. The sample consisted of CD4+ or CD8+ T cells sorted from blood, taken in a trial of the OX40 agonist ivuxolimab. The origin of the receptors is an adult with an advanced solid tumor such as melanoma, head and neck, liver or kidney cancer.

The chain is built from TRBV28 and TRBJ2-5; possible D gene TRBD2, 5 bases. The ends were cut back, 5 bases at V and 5 bases at J, with 30 bases in the middle. There are 19 residues in the CDR3. The germline V gene encodes CDR1 MDHEN and CDR2 SYDVKM. Here the CDR3 reads CASSPRTWQEVWWVETQYF. CDR3 DNA: TGTGCCAGCAGTCCCCGGACGTGGCAGGAGGTCTGGTGGGTGGAGACCCAGTACTTC.

The rearrangement links TRBV6-8 to TRBJ2-1; 8 nucleotides line up with TRBD1. The V gene's germline CDR1 is MNHGY and CDR2 SAAAGT. The CDR3 has 14 amino acids. After removal of 5 bases from V and 7 bases from J, the junction contained 7 bases not matched to a gene. The CDR3: CASSPRTGRNEQFF. The DNA for the CDR3 is TGTGCCAGCAGTCCGCGGACAGGGAGGAATGAGCAGTTCTTC.

The V and J genes are TRBV11-3 and TRBJ2-2, with a tentative D call TRBD2 (5 bases). The ends were cut back, 1 base at V and 2 bases at J, with 5 bases in the middle. Germline values: CDR1 SGHNT, CDR2 YENEEA. The CDR3 loop spans 14 amino acids. This CDR3 is CASSLGTNTGELFF. The CDR3 nucleotides read TGTGCCAGCAGCTTAGGGACTAACACCGGGGAGCTGTTTTTT. Complete variable domain (other parts from reference TRBV11-3 and TRBJ2-2): EAGVVQSPRYKIIEKKQPVAFWCNPISGHNTLYWYLQNLGQGPELLIRYENEEAVDDSQLPKDRFSAERLKGVDSTLKIQPAELGDSAVYLCASSLGTNTGELFFGEGSRLTVL.

V usage is TRBV11-3 and J usage is TRBJ2-6; TRBD1 might be the D (6 bases). V dropped 5 bases and J dropped 4 bases, with 12 bases sitting between them. Germline V gene data show CDR1 as SGHNT and CDR2 as YENEEA. This CDR3 is built from 15 residues. CDR3 in DNA: TGTGCCAGCAGCCAGCAGGGGTCAGGGGCCAACGTCCTGACTTTC. Encoded protein: CASSQQGSGANVLTF.

The V gene is TRBV18, the J gene TRBJ2-2; TRBD1 aligns across 7 bases. Germline CDR1 KGHSH, CDR2 LQKENI. The CDR3 contains 15 residues. The ends lost 3 bases at V and 6 bases at J; junction bases unmatched: 7. The CDR3 region is CASSPLATGPGELFF. CDR3 nucleotides: TGTGCCAGCTCACCCCTCGCGACAGGGCCCGGGGAGCTGTTTTTT.